Reported below is one T cell receptor beta chain. What it binds is not known. The sample comes from a study of cytomegalovirus exposure and HLA in healthy donors. Findings and caveats of the study: In vitro data verified three CMV-associated chains as specific for CMV antigens.

In the PCR, 60 Vbeta and 13 Jbeta primers were used. The table came from immunoSEQ multiplex PCR; TCRdb's copy has only in-frame clones and leaves some out. The table shows about 89,000 clones, with approximately 71% occurring only once. The sample taken for sequencing was PBMCs. The receptor comes from a man younger than 45 in good health and CMV-seronegative.

The CDR3 DNA is TGTGCCAGCAGCTTAGGAGCGACAGGGGGCTCGGCTAATGAAAAACTGTTTTTT. Its protein is CASSLGATGGSANEKLFF. The V gene is TRBV7-9, the J gene TRBJ1-4; 10 bases fit TRBD1. The ends lost 1 base at V and 3 bases at J; junction bases unmatched: 8. CDR1 SEHNR and CDR2 FQNEAQ come from the germline V gene (reference sequence). CDR3 length: 18 amino acids. Variable domain in full (rest from reference TRBV7-9 and TRBJ1-4): DTGVSQNPRHKITKRGQNVTFRCDPISEHNRLYWYRQTLGQGPEFLTYFQNEAQLEKSRLLSDRFSAERPKGSFSTLEIQRTEQGDSAMYLCASSLGATGGSANEKLFFGSGTQLSVL.